Following are 8 T cell receptor beta chains from one sample sequenced in a study of shared T cell receptors in the human thymus. The data were produced by immunoSEQ multiplex PCR, yet TCRdb's version contains in-frame clones alone and is incomplete. The sample lists hundreds of thousands of clones, more than 75% occurring once. The sample was also reused in another study, on human thymus T cells.

The sample taken for sequencing was thymocytes. All receptors come from a boy in the first two years of life with a congenital heart defect.

The chain links TRBV7-8 to TRBJ1-2; TRBD1 is a possible D gene (5 bases). The V gene lost 4 bases and the J gene lost 4 bases, with 13 bases spanning the gap. This CDR3 has 14 amino acids. The germline gives CDR1 SGHVS, CDR2 FQNEAQ. CDR3 DNA: TGTGCCAGCAGCTCGGACGGGGGTGCCTATGGCTACACCTTC. Protein: CASSSDGGAYGYTF.

The chain combines TRBV7-9 with TRBJ2-7; 9 bases line up with TRBD2. The CDR3 has 14 amino acids. The germline CDR1 and CDR2 sequences are SEHNR and FQNEAQ (reference sequence). The V and J ends lost 0 bases and 7 bases, in that order; junction bases with no gene match: 4. The CDR3 coding sequence is TGTGCCAGCAGCTTAGCTAGCGGGAGACGTGAGCAGTACTTC. Translation gives CASSLASGRREQYF.

DNA for the CDR3: TGCGCCAGCAGCCAAAAACTAGCGGGAGTCTCCTACGAGCAGTACTTC. Residues: CASSQKLAGVSYEQYF. The gene calls are TRBV4-3 and TRBJ2-7; 11 bases are shared with TRBD2. J was trimmed by 0 bases and V by 2 bases; bases with no gene match: 3. The CDR3 runs to 16 residues. The germline gives CDR1 LGHNA, CDR2 YSLEER.

The chain employs TRBV29-1 and TRBJ1-1; TRBD1 might be the D (5 bases). The CDR3 consists of 14 residues. The V gene lost 5 bases and the J gene lost 4 bases, with 17 bases spanning the gap. CDR1 and CDR2 (germline): SQVTM, ANQGSEA. In DNA, the CDR3 is TGCAGCGTTCTCCCGGGACTCCTGCGCACTGAAGCTTTCTTT. It yields the protein CSVLPGLLRTEAFF.

The chain uses TRBV5-8 and TRBJ2-7; 14 nucleotides line up with TRBD2. V was clipped by 3 bases and J by 3 bases; unmatched bases: 2. The CDR3 consists of 15 residues. CDR1 is SGHTS, CDR2 YDEGEE, per germline. The DNA of the CDR3 is TGTGCCAGCAGCTCCGGGACTAGCGGGAGCTACGAGCAGTACTTC. It yields the protein CASSSGTSGSYEQYF.

This clone was counted between two and nine times. V gene TRBV4-3 combines with J gene TRBJ2-1; D not certain. CDR1 is LGHNA and CDR2 is YSLEER in the germline V gene. There are 15 residues in the CDR3. Trimming shortened V by 0 bases and J by 0 bases, and 6 bases separated the two germline ends. CDR3 DNA sequence: TGCGCCAGCAGCCAAGACCTGAGCTCCTACAATGAGCAGTTCTTC. Protein sequence: CASSQDLSSYNEQFF.

Comment on this clone: One end of the junction varies from germline; a read error may be responsible. The V call is TRBV6-1, the J call TRBJ2-5; no definite D call. The DNA end lines up better with TRBJ2-7; the J call may be wrong. CDR1 MNHNS and CDR2 SASEGT come from the germline V gene. The CDR3 extends over 11 amino acids. CDR3 nucleotides: TGTGCCAGCCGTGATGCCTACGAGCAGTACTTC. The encoded protein is CASRDAYEQYF.

This sequence joins TRBV19 and TRBJ2-5; the match to TRBD2 covers 8 bases. Germline assignment: CDR1 LNHDA and CDR2 SQIVND (reference sequence). Losses at the gene ends were 1 base for V and 2 bases for J; bases not matched to a gene: 6. The CDR3 has 16 amino acids. The CDR3 nucleotides read TGTGCCAGTAGTATAGCGGGGGGGGAACTTCAAGAGACCCAGTACTTC. Residues: CASSIAGGELQETQYF.